This T cell receptor beta chain was recorded in a study of blood T cell repertoires in COVID-19. Study in general: Spain, Italy and the United States supplied samples that represented acute and convalescent COVID-19. Sources were T cells, B-cell-depleted T cells, or PBMCs; the material itself was cDNA or gDNA.

TCRdb keeps only in-frame clones here, not all; method: immunoSEQ multiplex PCR. Among tens of thousands of clones listed, approximately 85% were seen once. Trimming pared 0 bases from V and 10 bases from J, leaving 11 bases between. The CDR3 sequence is 14 residues long. Germline V gene sequence: CDR1 SGDLS, CDR2 YYNGEE. The rearrangement links TRBV9 to TRBJ2-6; tentatively, D is TRBD1 (5 bases). Sequences were obtained from peripheral blood. This receptor was taken from a woman aged 80 or older with COVID-19, enrolled during active disease. The CDR3 DNA is TGTGCCAGCAGCGTAGGTGGGGCAGGTAACGTCCTGACTTTC. This encodes CASSVGGAGNVLTF.